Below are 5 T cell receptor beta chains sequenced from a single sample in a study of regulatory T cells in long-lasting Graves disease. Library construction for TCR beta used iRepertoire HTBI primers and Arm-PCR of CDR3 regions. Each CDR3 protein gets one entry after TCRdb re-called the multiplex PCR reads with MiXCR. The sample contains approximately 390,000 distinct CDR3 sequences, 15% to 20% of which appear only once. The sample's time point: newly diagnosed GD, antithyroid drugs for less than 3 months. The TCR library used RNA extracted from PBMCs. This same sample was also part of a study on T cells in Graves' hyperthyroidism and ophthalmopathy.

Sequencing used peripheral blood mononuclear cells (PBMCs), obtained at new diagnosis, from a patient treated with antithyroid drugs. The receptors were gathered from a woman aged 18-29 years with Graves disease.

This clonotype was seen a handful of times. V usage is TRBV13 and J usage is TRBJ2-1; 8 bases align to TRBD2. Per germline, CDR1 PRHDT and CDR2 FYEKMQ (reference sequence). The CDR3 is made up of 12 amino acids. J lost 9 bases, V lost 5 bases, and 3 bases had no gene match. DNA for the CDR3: TGTGCCAGCAGCCATACTAGCGGTGAGCAGTTCTTC. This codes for CASSHTSGEQFF.

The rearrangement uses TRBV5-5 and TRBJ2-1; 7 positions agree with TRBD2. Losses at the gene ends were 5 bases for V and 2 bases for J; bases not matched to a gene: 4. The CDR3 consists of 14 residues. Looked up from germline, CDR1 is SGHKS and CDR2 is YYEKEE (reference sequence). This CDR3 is CASSWEGTYNEQFF. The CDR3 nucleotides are TGTGCCAGCAGTTGGGAGGGGACCTACAATGAGCAGTTCTTC.

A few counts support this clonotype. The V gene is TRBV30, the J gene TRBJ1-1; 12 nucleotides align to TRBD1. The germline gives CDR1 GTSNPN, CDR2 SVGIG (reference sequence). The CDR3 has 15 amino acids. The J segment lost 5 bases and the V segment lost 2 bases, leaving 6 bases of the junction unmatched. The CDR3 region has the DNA TGTGCCTGGAGTAGTTTGGGACAGGGGGCAACTGAAGCTTTCTTT. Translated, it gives CAWSSLGQGATEAFF.

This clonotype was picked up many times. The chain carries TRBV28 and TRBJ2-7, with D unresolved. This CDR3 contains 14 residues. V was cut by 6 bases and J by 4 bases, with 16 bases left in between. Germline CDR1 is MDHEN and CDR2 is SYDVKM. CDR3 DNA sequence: TGTGCCAGCAGCAACGGGCTTCGCCTATACGAGCAGTACTTC. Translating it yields CASSNGLRLYEQYF. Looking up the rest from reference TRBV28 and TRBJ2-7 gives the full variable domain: DVKVTQSSRYLVKRTGEKVFLECVQDMDHENMFWYRQDPGLGLRLIYFSYDVKMKEKGDIPEGYSVSREKKERFSLILESASTNQTSMYLCASSNGLRLYEQYFGPGTRLTVT.

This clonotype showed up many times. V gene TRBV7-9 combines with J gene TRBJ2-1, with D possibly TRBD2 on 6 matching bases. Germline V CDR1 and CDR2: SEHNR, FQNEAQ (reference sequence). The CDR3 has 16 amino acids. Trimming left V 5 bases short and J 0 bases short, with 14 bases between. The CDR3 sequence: CASSDRFGSSYNEQFF. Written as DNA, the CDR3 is TGTGCCAGCAGCGACCGGTTCGGGAGCTCCTACAATGAGCAGTTCTTC. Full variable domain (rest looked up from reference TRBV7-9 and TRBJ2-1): DTGVSQNPRHKITKRGQNVTFRCDPISEHNRLYWYRQTLGQGPEFLTYFQNEAQLEKSRLLSDRFSAERPKGSFSTLEIQRTEQGDSAMYLCASSDRFGSSYNEQFFGPGTRLTVL.